This paragraph reports one TCR beta chain. The antigen it binds to is not known. Base-call qualities are not available, and no considerably larger clone is one nucleotide away. The data were obtained in a study of T-cell reconstitution after alpha-beta-depleted transplantation in children (dated by TCRdb to the mid-2010s). At the level of the whole study: T-cell immune reconstitution after TCRalphabeta/CD19-depleted allogeneic hematopoietic cell transplantation in children was quantitatively tracked in the study by means of TCR repertoire profiling. The full study reports these points: The high TCRbeta diversity at day 60 in some patients was ascribed to recipient T cells and intrathymic progenitors that had survived conditioning. The apparently early recovery of alphabetaT-cell counts about two months after transplant reportedly depended on only several hundred rapidly expanded clones that came from non-depleted graft cells. Hyperexpanded clone frequencies declined over subsequent months; after one year, T-cell counts and TCRbeta diversity were mostly attributed to newly produced T cells.

Library preparation was by PCR. TCRdb records Illumina HiSeq 2500 as the sequencer. To normalize quantification of the TCRbeta repertoire, the TCR libraries were built with molecular barcoding that relied on unique molecular identifiers. TCRdb's own reprocessing of the public reads used fastp at Q25 and MiXCR and kept productive beta chains. CDR3 protein duplicates are merged, each entry listing the most common genes and DNA. This sample lists approximately 400,000 distinct CDR3 sequences; roughly 16% were detected once. Of the sample, around 28% is held by the ten largest clones. Here V drops 4 bases and J drops 2 bases, and the junction holds 10 bases not matched to any gene. The germline V gene provides CDR1 SGHAT and CDR2 FQNNGV. The CDR3 runs 16 residues from the cysteine to the phenylalanine. The DNA shown is the 48-base CDR3, in frame from base 1. Taken with the paper, the label for treatment or condition translates to: allogeneic hematopoietic cell transplantation with graft depleted of TCRalphabeta T cells and CD19 B cells. The transplant recipients were children given TCRalphabeta/CD19-depleted allogeneic hematopoietic cell grafts.

This sequence originates from a boy younger than two who had a stem cell transplant for Wiskott-Aldrich syndrome, so the T cells may come from the graft donor. The specimen comprised PBMCs, mostly from graft donor cells, sampled 360 days after TCRalphabeta/CD19-depleted stem cell transplant. The rearranged chain carries TRBV11-2 and TRBJ1-2; TRBD1 lines up with 7 middle nucleotides. CDR3 reads: CASSSLRQGLNYGYTF. The DNA sequence follows: TGTGCCAGCAGCTCCCTCCGACAGGGACTGAACTATGGCTACACCTTC.